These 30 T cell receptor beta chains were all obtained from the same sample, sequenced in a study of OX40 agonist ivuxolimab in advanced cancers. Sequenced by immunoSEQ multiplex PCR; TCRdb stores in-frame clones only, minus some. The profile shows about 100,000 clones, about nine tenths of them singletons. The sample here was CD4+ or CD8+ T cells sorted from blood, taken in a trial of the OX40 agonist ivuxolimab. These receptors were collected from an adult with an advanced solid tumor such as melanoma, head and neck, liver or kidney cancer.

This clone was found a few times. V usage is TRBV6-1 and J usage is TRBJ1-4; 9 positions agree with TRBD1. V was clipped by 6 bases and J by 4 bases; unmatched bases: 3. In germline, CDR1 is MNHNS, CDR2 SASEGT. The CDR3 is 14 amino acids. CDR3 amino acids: CASRWTGDNEKLFF. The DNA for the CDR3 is TGTGCCAGCAGATGGACAGGGGATAATGAAAAACTGTTTTTT.

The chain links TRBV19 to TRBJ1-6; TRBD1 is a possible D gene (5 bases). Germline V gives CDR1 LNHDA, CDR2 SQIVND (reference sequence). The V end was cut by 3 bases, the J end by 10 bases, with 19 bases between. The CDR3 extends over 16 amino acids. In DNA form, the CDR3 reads TGTGCCAGTAGTATCCCTTCGAGGGGTTCGAACTCACCCCTCCACTTT. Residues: CASSIPSRGSNSPLHF.

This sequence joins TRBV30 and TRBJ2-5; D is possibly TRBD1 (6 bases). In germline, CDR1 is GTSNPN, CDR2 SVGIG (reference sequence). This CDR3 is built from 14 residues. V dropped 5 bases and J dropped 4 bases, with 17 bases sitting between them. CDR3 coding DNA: TGTGCCTGGTCCACGGGCAGGGGAAGAGAGACCCAGTACTTC. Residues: CAWSTGRGRETQYF.

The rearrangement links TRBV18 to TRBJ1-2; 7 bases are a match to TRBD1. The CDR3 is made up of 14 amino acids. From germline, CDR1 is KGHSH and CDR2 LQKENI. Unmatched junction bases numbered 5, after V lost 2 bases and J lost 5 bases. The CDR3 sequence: CASSPRGLGYGYTF. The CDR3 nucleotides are TGTGCCAGCTCACCAAGGGGGCTGGGGTATGGCTACACCTTC.

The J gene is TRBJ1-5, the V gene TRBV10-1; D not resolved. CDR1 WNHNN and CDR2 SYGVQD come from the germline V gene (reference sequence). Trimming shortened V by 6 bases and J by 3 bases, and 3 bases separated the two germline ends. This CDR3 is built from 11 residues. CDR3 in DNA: TGCGCCAGCAGAGCCAATCAGCCCCAGCATTTT. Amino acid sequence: CASRANQPQHF.

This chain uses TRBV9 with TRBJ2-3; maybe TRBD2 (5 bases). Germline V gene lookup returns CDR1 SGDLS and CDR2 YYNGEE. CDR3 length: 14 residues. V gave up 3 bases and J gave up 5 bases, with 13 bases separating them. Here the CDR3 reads CASSARSREDTQYF. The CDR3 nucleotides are TGTGCCAGCAGCGCGAGGAGCCGGGAAGATACGCAGTATTTT.

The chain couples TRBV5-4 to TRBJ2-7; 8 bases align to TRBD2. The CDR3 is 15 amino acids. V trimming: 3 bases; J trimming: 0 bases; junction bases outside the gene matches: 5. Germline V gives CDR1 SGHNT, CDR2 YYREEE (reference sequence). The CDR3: CASSWGLDDSYEQYF. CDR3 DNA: TGTGCCAGCAGCTGGGGACTAGATGACTCCTACGAGCAGTACTTC. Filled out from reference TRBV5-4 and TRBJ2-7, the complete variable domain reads ETGVTQSPTHLIKTRGQQVTLRCSSQSGHNTVSWYQQALGQGPQFIFQYYREEENGRGNFPPRFSGLQFPNYSSELNVNALELDDSALYLCASSWGLDDSYEQYFGPGTRLTVT.

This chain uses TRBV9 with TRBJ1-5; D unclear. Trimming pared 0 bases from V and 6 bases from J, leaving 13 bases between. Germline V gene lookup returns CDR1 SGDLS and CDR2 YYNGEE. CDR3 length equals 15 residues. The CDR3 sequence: CASSVEPGEVQPQHF. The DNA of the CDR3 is TGTGCCAGCAGCGTAGAGCCCGGGGAGGTTCAGCCCCAGCATTTT.

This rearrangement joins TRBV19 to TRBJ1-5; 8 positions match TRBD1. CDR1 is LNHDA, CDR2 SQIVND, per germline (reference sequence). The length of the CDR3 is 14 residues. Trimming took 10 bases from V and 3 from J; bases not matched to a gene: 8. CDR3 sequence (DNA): TGTGCCACCGGGACAGGCGCTACCAATCAGCCCCAGCATTTT. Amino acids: CATGTGATNQPQHF.

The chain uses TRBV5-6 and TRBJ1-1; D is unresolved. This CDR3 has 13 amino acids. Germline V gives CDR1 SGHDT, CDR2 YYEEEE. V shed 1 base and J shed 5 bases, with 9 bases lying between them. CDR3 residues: CASSLMGKTEAFF. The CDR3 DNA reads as TGTGCCAGCAGCTTGATGGGGAAGACTGAAGCTTTCTTT.

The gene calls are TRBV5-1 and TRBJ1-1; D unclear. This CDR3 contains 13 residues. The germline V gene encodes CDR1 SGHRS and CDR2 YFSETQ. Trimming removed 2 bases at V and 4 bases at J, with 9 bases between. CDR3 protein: CASSFLGTTEAFF. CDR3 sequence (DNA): TGCGCCAGCAGCTTTTTGGGAACCACTGAAGCTTTCTTT.

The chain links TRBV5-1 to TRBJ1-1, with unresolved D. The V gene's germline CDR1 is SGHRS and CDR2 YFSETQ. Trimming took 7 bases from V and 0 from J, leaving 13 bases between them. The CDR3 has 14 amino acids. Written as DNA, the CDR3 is TGCGCCAGCCGGTCAGGCCCTATGAACACTGAAGCTTTCTTT. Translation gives CASRSGPMNTEAFF. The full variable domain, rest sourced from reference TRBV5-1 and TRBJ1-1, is KAGVTQTPRYLIKTRGQQVTLSCSPISGHRSVSWYQQTPGQGLQFLFEYFSETQRNKGNFPGRFSGRQFSNSRSEMNVSTLELGDSALYLCASRSGPMNTEAFFGQGTRLTVV.

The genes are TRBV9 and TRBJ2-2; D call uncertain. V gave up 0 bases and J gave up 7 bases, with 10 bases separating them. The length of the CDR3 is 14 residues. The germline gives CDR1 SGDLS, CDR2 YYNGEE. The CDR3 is CASSVGPSGGELFF. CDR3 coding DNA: TGTGCCAGCAGCGTAGGCCCGTCCGGCGGGGAGCTGTTTTTT.

This chain's CDR3 is CASSFLPTGYGNTIYF. DNA of the CDR3: TGTGCCAGCAGTTTCTTACCGACAGGGTATGGAAACACCATATATTTT. The chain employs TRBV6-5 and TRBJ1-3; 7 bases are shared with TRBD1. The CDR3 totals 16 residues. The germline CDR1 and CDR2 sequences are MNHEY and SVGAGI. V trimming: 4 bases; J trimming: 3 bases; junction bases outside the gene matches: 9.

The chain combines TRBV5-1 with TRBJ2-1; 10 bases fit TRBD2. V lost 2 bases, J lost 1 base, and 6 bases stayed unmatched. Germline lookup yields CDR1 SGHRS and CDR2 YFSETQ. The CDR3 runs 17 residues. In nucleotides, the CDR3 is TGCGCCAGCAGCTTTCGGACTAGCGGTCGTTCCTACAATGAGCAGTTCTTC. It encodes CASSFRTSGRSYNEQFF.

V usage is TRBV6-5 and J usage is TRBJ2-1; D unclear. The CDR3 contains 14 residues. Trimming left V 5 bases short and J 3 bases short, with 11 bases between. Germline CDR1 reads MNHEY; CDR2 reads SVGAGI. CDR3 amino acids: CASSAGDGYNEQFF. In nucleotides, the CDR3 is TGTGCCAGCAGTGCCGGAGACGGCTACAATGAGCAGTTCTTC.

CDR3 in amino acids: CASSMIALGPDTQYF. The CDR3 nucleotides read TGTGCCAGTAGTATGATAGCTCTAGGCCCAGATACGCAGTATTTT. The chain has TRBV19 and TRBJ2-3; D gene ambiguous. The CDR3 covers 15 residues. Germline V gene data show CDR1 as LNHDA and CDR2 as SQIVND (reference sequence). V shed 3 bases and J shed 4 bases, with 14 bases lying between them.

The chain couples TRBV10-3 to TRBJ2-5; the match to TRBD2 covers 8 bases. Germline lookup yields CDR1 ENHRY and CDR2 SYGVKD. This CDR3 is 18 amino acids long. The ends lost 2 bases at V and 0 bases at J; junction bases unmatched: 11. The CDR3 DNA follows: TGTGCCATCAGTGAGATGGGAGGACTAGCAGGGTACCAAGAGACCCAGTACTTC. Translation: CAISEMGGLAGYQETQYF.

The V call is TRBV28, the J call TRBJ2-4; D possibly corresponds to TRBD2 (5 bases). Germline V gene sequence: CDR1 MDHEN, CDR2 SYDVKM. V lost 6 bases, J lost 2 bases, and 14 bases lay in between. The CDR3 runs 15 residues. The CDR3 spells CASSQAGPTKNIQYF. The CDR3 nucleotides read TGTGCCAGCAGCCAGGCGGGCCCTACCAAAAACATTCAGTACTTC.

CDR3 in DNA: TGCAGCGCCACCCGGGGAGTAGTAGAGACCCAGTACTTC. Amino acids: CSATRGVVETQYF. This rearrangement joins TRBV29-1 to TRBJ2-5; a weak D match, TRBD2 (5 bases). V was trimmed by 7 bases and J by 4 bases, leaving 16 bases between them. The CDR3 loop spans 13 amino acids. Germline CDR1 is SQVTM and CDR2 is ANQGSEA.

The CDR3 region has the DNA TGTGCCAGCAGCTTAGGGCCCCGGGAGGGAGGTGAGCAGTTCTTC. Its protein product is CASSLGPREGGEQFF. J is TRBJ2-1 and V is TRBV7-9; 8 nucleotides line up with TRBD2. V trimming: 1 base; J trimming: 9 bases; junction bases outside the gene matches: 8. The CDR3 has 15 amino acids. The V gene's germline CDR1 is SEHNR and CDR2 FQNEAQ (reference sequence).

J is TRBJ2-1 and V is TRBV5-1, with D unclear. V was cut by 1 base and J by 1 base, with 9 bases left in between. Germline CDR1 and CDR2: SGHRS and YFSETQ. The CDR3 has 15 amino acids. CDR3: CASSLRTSSYNEQFF. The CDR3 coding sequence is TGCGCCAGCAGCTTGAGGACCAGTTCCTACAATGAGCAGTTCTTC. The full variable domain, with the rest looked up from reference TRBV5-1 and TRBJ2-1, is KAGVTQTPRYLIKTRGQQVTLSCSPISGHRSVSWYQQTPGQGLQFLFEYFSETQRNKGNFPGRFSGRQFSNSRSEMNVSTLELGDSALYLCASSLRTSSYNEQFFGPGTRLTVL.

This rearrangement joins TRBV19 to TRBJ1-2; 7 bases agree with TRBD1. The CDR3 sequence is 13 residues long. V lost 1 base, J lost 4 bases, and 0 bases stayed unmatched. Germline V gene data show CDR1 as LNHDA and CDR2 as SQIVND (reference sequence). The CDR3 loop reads CASSIGTGYGYTF. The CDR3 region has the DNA TGTGCCAGTAGTATAGGGACAGGCTATGGCTACACCTTC.

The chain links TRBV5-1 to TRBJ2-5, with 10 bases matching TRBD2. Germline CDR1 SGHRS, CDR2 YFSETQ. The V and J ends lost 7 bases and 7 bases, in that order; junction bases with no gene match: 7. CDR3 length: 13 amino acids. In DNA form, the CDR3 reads TGCGCCAGCGGACTAGCGGCCCTGGGGACCCAGTACTTC. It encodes CASGLAALGTQYF.

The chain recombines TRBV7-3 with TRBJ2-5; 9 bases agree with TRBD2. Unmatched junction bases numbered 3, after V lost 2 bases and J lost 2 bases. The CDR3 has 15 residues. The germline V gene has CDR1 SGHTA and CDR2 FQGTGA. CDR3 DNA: TGTGCCAGCAGCTTAGGGCGGGGGGGTCAAGAGACCCAGTACTTC. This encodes CASSLGRGGQETQYF. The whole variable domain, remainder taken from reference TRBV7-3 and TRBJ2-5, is GAGVSQTPSNKVTEKGKYVELRCDPISGHTALYWYRQSLGQGPEFLIYFQGTGAADDSGLPNDRFFAVRPEGSVSTLKIQRTERGDSAVYLCASSLGRGGQETQYFGPGTRLLVL.

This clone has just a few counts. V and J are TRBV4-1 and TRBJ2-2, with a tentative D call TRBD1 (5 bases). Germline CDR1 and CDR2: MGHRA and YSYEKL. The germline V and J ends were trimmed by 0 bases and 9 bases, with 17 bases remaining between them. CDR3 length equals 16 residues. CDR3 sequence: CASSQDIRVGTRELFF. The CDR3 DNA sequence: TGCGCCAGCAGCCAAGATATCAGGGTCGGTACCAGGGAGCTGTTTTTT.

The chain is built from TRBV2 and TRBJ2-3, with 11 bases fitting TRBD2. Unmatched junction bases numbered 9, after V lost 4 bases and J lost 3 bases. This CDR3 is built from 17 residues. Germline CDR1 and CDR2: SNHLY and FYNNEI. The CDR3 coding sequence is TGTGCCAGCAGTGGGGGCCTAGGGACTAGCGGAACAGATACGCAGTATTTT. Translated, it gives CASSGGLGTSGTDTQYF.

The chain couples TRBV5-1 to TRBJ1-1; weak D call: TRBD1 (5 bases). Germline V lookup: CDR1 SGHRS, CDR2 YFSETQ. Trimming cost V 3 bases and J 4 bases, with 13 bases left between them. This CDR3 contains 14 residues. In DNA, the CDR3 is TGCGCCAGCAGCTCCCAGGGAGGAGGCACTGAAGCTTTCTTT. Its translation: CASSSQGGGTEAFF.

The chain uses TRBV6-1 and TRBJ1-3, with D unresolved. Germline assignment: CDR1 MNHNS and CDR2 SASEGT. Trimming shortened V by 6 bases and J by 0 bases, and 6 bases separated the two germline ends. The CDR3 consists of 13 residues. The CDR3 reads CASRQISGNTIYF. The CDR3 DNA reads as TGTGCCAGCAGACAGATCTCTGGAAACACCATATATTTT.

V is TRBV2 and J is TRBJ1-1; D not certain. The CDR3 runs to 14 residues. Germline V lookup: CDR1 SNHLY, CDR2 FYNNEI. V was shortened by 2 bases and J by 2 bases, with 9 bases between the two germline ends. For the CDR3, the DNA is TGTGCCAGCAGTGAAATTAGGCAAAACACTGAAGCTTTCTTT. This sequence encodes CASSEIRQNTEAFF.